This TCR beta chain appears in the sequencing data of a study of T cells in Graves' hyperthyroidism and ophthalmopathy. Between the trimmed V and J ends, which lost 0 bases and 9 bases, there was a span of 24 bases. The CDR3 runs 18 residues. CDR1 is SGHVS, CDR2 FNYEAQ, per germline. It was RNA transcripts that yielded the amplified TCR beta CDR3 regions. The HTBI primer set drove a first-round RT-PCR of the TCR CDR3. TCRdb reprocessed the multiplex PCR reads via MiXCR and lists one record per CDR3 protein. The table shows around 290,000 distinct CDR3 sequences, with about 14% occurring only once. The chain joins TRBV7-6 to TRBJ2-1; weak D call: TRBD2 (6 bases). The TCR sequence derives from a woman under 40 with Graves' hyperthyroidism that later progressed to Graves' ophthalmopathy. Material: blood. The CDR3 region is CASSLATSGVVGHVEQFF. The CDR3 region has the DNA TGTGCCAGCAGCTTAGCCACCTCGGGGGTAGTTGGGCATGTTGAGCAGTTCTTC.